This T cell receptor (beta chain) was obtained from a study of naive and memory T cell subsets (dated by TCRdb to about 2017). For context, the study as a whole: The study applied an open-source, UMI-based TCR alpha and beta sequencing pipeline to sorted naive and memory peripheral blood T cell subsets. The functional CMV T cell responses agreed completely with IgG serology results. RNA was DNase-treated and reverse transcribed with TCR constant-region primers, mostly using SuperScript III. What the research found in general, with its limitations: A clonotype was defined as a single alpha or beta chain sequence rather than as a paired alpha/beta receptor. Once error correction was done, more than 90% of naive TCR sequences showed up just once, which made the naive abundance distributions much steeper than those of the memory subsets. Gini index rose and Shannon and inverse Simpson diversity fell from naive through CM, EM and EMRA in both CD4 and CD8 cells. TCR abundance followed a power law with an exponent that was different for naive and memory subsets but consistent across the three individuals. The repertoire findings for the naive and memory subsets could not be validated, as no ground truth was available. RNA-based TCR counts may be affected by expression changes linked to T cell activation and differentiation.

V has 4 bases trimmed and J has 6 bases trimmed; junction bases matching no gene number 3. The germline V gene provides CDR1 MDHEN and CDR2 SYDVKM. The CDR3 holds 14 amino acids from the cysteine to the phenylalanine. Only the CDR3 portion is preserved as DNA: 42 bases, with reading frame beginning at the first base. From the second PCR step on, the TCR alpha and beta chain libraries were amplified in separate reactions. To determine each donor's CMV status, fresh PBMCs were stimulated overnight with CMV viral lysate, and IFNgamma production from CD4+ T cells was then assessed. CD4 T cells were positively selected with Miltenyi beads, followed by positive selection of CD8 T cells from the CD4-negative fraction. After staining for CD3, CD4, CD8, CD45RA, CD27 and a live/dead dye, cells were sorted on a BD Aria II into four subsets based on CD45RA and CD27. Three healthy volunteers provided blood, and the blood of each volunteer was split into CD4 and CD8 T cells and then into four differentiation subsets. About 120 ml of peripheral blood was drawn per donor, and PBMC were isolated by Ficoll-Paque PLUS density-gradient centrifugation. After sorting, cells were lysed in RLT buffer, RNA was extracted using a Qiagen RNeasy kit, and the extracted RNA was stored at -80 degrees C.

This clonotype showed up just a few times. Its antigen remains unidentified. No base qualities exist here, and no much larger clone lies one base off it. Libraries were built with UMI-ligation and nested PCR. To cover both TRBC1 and TRBC2, the beta constant-region primer consisted of an equimolar mix of two oligonucleotides. A single-stranded oligonucleotide carrying the SP2 primer and a 12-nucleotide UMI was ligated to the 3' end of the cDNA by T4 RNA ligase 1. The ligated cDNA went through four rounds of PCR with nested alpha and beta constant-region primers together with the SP2 primer. The ligation reaction was incubated at 16°C for roughly 18-24 hours. PCR2 was usually performed as a SYBR Green qPCR and halted at a preset threshold so that over-amplification would not occur. Agencourt AMPure XP magnetic beads were used for all purifications after the first. Libraries were quantified by Qubit and checked on a TapeStation, where a main peak was expected near 650 bp. Sequencing of the pooled libraries was done on an Illumina MiSeq using v2 2x251 paired-end kits, which typically yielded roughly 0.9-2.2 million reads per sample. Each sample was pooled at 4 nM, and roughly 4.5-7.5% PhiX was included to help cluster recognition. In the original analysis: Decombinator assigned V and J genes to Demultiplexor-processed FASTQ reads by tag matching, allowing a single base-pair mismatch. Collapsinator used UMIs to correct both sequencing errors and frequency errors arising from PCR heterogeneity. TCRs were translated and CDR3s were extracted from the conserved cysteine to the FGXG phenylalanine by CDR3Translator, with non-productive sequences being flagged. Gini, Shannon entropy and inverse Simpson indices were computed after subsampling the repertoires to the same number of UMI-defined TCRs. Within the linear range, a power law was fitted to clonotype abundance distributions using maximum likelihood. For one naive CD8 sample, the pipeline and MIGEC produced similar UMI counts, unique TCR numbers and clonal distributions. The repertoires were searched for 7,000 to 8,000 CMV-associated CDR3 sequences that had been compiled from VDJdb and a published dataset. The public reads were run again by TCRdb, first through fastp at Q25 and then through MiXCR, and only productive beta chains were kept. Entries are consolidated by CDR3 protein sequence, retaining the most common genes and DNA. These V and J calls derive from TCRdb rather than the authors' analysis. This sample is represented by roughly 20,000 distinct CDR3 sequences; 8% to 13% of them were singletons. Of the sample, approximately 18% falls within the top ten clones.

The clonotype comes from a human donor in good health. The sequenced sample consisted of central memory CD8+ T cells from blood. This specimen's cell subset or site label, per the study, means: central memory, CD45RA- CD27+. The chain is made from TRBV28 and TRBJ2-1, with 10 bases aligning to TRBD1. CDR3 loop: CASSSRTGGNEQFF. The DNA sequence follows: TGTGCCAGCAGTTCCCGGACAGGGGGCAATGAGCAGTTCTTC.